This T cell receptor (beta chain) appears in the sequencing data of a study of molecular identifiers for immune sequencing clone quantification. TCRdb redid the calling of the PCR reads with MiXCR, one entry per CDR3 protein. The sample has approximately 630,000 distinct CDR3 sequences; around 25% are singletons. V shed 0 bases and J 0 bases; nucleotides not matched to a gene: 7. CDR3 length: 17 amino acids. CDR1 LNHNV and CDR2 YYDKDF come from the germline V gene (reference sequence). Study results and limitations: Clonotypes surpassing 20 RNA copies contained over 98% of effector molecules, versus under 1% in naive cells. Same-barcode identical TCR molecules could make highly expanded clones look smaller than they are.

Details on this clonotype: Its antigen is currently unknown.

The authors sorted naive CD8 T cells as CD8+CD4-CCR7+CD45RA+. This TCR was sampled from a human donor in good health. Some libraries in this study had Jurkat cell RNA spiked in. The rearrangement joins TRBV15 to TRBJ1-1; the match to TRBD1 covers 7 bases. The sequenced sample was naive CD8+ T cells from blood, with Jurkat cell RNA spiked in. Specified subset: FACS-sorted CD8+CD4-CCR7+CD45RA+ naive T cells. Here the CDR3 reads CATSRDKGTELNTEAFF. The CDR3 DNA follows: TGTGCCACCAGCAGAGATAAAGGGACAGAATTGAACACTGAAGCTTTCTTT.